This T cell receptor beta chain was captured in a study of cytomegalovirus exposure and HLA in healthy donors. There are 15 residues in the CDR3. The PCR ran on 60 Vbeta and 13 Jbeta primers. Sequenced by immunoSEQ multiplex PCR; TCRdb stores in-frame clones only, minus some. The sample holds 70,000 to 80,000 clones, around 82% seen once. The chain links TRBV21-1 to TRBJ1-5. TRBV21-1 is a known pseudogene. This TCR was recovered from a man between 18 and 35 years old in good health and CMV-seronegative. Sequenced: PBMCs. The CDR3 here is CASSNSCSQSVPQHF. The CDR3 DNA is TGTGCCAGCAGCAATAGCTGTTCTCAGTCGGTACCCCAGCATTTT.